Included here is one T cell receptor beta chain sequence, with context. Its specificity is not known. Generated by immunoSEQ multiplex PCR, the TCRdb table keeps only in-frame clones and is missing some. The sample lists about 150,000 clones; under 95% were seen once. In germline, CDR1 is MNHEY, CDR2 SVGAGI. V was pared by 0 bases and J by 2 bases, with 6 bases of the junction left unmatched. The CDR3 runs to 16 residues. The data originate from a study of OX40 agonist ivuxolimab in advanced cancers. Overall study context: Ivuxolimab doses were 0.01, 0.1, 0.3, 1.5, 3 or 10 mg/kg every 2 weeks. Three dose-escalation patients had partial responses: one with hepatocellular carcinoma and two with cutaneous melanoma.

Findings and limits, study-wide: At 0.1 to 3.0 mg/kg and by week 6, clonal expansion occurred in CD4+ and CD8+ blood T cells.

Patients were ineligible given autoimmune disease history or systemic immunosuppression. The origin of this receptor is an adult with an advanced solid tumor such as melanoma, head and neck, liver or kidney cancer. Specimen: CD4+ or CD8+ T cells sorted from blood, collected in a trial of the OX40 agonist ivuxolimab. This chain joins TRBV6-5 and TRBJ2-7; TRBD2 matches 8 bases. In nucleotides, the CDR3 is TGTGCCAGCAGTTACTCGGTCCTAGCGGGTACCTACGAGCAGTACTTC. Protein: CASSYSVLAGTYEQYF.